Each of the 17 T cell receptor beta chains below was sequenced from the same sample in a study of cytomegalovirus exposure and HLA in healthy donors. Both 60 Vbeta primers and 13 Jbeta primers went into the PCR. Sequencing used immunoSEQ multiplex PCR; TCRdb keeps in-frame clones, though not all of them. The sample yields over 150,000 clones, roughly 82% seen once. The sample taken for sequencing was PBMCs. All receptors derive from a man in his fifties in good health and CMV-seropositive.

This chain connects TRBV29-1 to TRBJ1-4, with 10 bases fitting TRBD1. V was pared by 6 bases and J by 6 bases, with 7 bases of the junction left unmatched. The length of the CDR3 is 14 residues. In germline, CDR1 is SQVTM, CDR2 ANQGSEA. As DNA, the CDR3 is TGCAGCGTACTCCCCGGGACAGGGGATGAAAAACTGTTTTTT. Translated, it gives CSVLPGTGDEKLFF. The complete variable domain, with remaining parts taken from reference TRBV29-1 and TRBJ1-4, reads SAVISQKPSRDICQRGTSLTIQCQVDSQVTMMFWYRQQPGQSLTLIATANQGSEATYESGFVIDKFPISRPNLTFSTLTVSNMSPEDSSIYLCSVLPGTGDEKLFFGSGTQLSVL.

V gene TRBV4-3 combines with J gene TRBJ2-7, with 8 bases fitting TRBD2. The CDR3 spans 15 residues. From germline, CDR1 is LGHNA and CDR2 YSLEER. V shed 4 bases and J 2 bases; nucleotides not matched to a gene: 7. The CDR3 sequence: CASSPNLAGPYEQYF. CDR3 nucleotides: TGCGCCAGCAGCCCCAACCTAGCGGGCCCCTACGAGCAGTACTTC.

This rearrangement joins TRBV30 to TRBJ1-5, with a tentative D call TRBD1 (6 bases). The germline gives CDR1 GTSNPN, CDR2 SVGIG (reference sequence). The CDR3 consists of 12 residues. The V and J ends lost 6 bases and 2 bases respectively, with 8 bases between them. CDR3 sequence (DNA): TGTGCCTGTCGGACAGGCAATCAGCCCCAGCATTTT. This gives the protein CACRTGNQPQHF.

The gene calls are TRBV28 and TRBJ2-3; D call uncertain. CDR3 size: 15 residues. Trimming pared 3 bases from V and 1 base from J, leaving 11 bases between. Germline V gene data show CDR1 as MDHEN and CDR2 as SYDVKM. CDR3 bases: TGTGCCAGCAGTTTCAACGGCGGCGGCACAGATACGCAGTATTTT. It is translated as CASSFNGGGTDTQYF. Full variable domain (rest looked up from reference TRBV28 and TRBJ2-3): DVKVTQSSRYLVKRTGEKVFLECVQDMDHENMFWYRQDPGLGLRLIYFSYDVKMKEKGDIPEGYSVSREKKERFSLILESASTNQTSMYLCASSFNGGGTDTQYFGPGTRLTVL.

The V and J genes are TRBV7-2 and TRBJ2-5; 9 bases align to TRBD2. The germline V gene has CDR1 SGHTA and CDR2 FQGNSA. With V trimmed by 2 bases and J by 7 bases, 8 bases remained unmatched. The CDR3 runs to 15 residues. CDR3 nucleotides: TGTGCCAGCAGCTTAACTCCTAGCGGGATGGTGACCCAGTACTTC. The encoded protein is CASSLTPSGMVTQYF.

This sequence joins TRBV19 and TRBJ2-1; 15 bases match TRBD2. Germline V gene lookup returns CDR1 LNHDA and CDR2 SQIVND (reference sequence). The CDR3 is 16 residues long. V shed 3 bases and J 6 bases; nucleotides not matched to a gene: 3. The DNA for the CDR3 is TGTGCCAGTAGTATCGGACTAGCGGGAGGGCTCAATGAGCAGTTCTTC. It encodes CASSIGLAGGLNEQFF. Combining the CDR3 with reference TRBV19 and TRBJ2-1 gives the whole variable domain DGGITQSPKYLFRKEGQNVTLSCEQNLNHDAMYWYRQDPGQGLRLIYYSQIVNDFQKGDIAEGYSVSREKKESFPLTVTSAQKNPTAFYLCASSIGLAGGLNEQFFGPGTRLTVL.

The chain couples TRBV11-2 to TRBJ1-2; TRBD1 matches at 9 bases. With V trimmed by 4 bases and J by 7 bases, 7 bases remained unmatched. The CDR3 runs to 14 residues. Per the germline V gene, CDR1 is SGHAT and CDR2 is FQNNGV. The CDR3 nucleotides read TGTGCCAGCAGCTCCGGACAGGGGATGGGTGGCTACACCTTC. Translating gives CASSSGQGMGGYTF.

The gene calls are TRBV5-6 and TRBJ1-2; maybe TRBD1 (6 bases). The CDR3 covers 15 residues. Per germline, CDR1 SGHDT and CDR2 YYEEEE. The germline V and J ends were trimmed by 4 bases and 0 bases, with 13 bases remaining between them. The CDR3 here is CASSARDISNYGYTF. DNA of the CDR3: TGTGCCAGCAGCGCCCGGGACATCTCTAACTATGGCTACACCTTC.

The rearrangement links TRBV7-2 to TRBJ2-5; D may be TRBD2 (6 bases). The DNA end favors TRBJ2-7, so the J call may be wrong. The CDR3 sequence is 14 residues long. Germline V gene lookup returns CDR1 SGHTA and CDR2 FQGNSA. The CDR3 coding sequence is TGTGCCAGCAGCCCGGCGACGGGAGCCTACGAGCAGTACTTC. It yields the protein CASSPATGAYEQYF.

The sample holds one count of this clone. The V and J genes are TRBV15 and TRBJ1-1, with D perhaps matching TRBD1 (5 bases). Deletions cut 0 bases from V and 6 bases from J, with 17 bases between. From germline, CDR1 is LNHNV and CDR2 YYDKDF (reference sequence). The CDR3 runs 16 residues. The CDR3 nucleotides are TGTGCCACCAGCAGAGATCGCGCCCAGGGTCGAGCTGAAGCTTTCTTT. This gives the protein CATSRDRAQGRAEAFF.

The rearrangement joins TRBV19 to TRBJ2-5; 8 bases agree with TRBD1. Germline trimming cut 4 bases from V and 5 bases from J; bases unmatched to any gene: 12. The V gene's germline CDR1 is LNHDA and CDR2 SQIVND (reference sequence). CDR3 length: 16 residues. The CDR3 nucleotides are TGTGCCAGTAGTACCGGACAGGGTATAGGTAGGGAGACCCAGTACTTC. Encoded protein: CASSTGQGIGRETQYF.

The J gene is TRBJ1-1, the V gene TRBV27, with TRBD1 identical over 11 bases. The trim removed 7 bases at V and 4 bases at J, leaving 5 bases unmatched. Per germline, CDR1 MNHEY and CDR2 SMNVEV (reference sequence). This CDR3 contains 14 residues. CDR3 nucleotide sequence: TGTGCCAGCATCCCTGGGACAGGGGGCACTGAAGCTTTCTTT. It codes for CASIPGTGGTEAFF.

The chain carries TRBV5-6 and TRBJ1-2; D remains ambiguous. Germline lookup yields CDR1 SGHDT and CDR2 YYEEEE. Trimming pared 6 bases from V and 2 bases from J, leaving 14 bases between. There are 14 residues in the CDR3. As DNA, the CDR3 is TGTGCCAGCAAACGTTCGGGAAACAACTATGGCTACACCTTC. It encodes CASKRSGNNYGYTF. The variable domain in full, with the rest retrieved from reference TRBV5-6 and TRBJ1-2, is DAGVTQSPTHLIKTRGQQVTLRCSPKSGHDTVSWYQQALGQGPQFIFQYYEEEERQRGNFPDRFSGHQFPNYSSELNVNALLLGDSALYLCASKRSGNNYGYTFGSGTRLTVV.

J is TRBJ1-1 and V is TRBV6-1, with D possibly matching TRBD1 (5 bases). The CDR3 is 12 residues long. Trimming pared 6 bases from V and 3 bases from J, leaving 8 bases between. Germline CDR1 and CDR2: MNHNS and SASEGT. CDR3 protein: CASRDTYTEAFF. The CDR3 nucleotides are TGTGCCAGCAGGGACACTTACACTGAAGCTTTCTTT.

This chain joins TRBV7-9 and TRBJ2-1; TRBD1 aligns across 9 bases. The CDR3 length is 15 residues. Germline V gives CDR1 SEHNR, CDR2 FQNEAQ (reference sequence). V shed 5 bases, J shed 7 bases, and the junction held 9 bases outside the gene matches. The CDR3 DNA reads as TGTGCCAGCAGCCGACGGACAGGGGTTTGGAATGAGCAGTTCTTC. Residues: CASSRRTGVWNEQFF.

CDR3 residues: CASSLGGQGRWTEAFF. CDR3 DNA sequence: TGTGCCAGCAGCTTAGGGGGACAGGGTCGATGGACTGAAGCTTTCTTT. The chain links TRBV11-2 to TRBJ1-1; the match to TRBD1 covers 9 bases. The CDR3 length is 16 residues. V was clipped by 1 base and J by 5 bases; unmatched bases: 8. Per germline, CDR1 SGHAT and CDR2 FQNNGV.

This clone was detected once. The CDR3 DNA reads as TGCGCCAGCAGTCAATTCTCTGTTCCAGATAGCAATCAGCCCCAGCATTTT. Residues: CASSQFSVPDSNQPQHF. The chain links TRBV23-1 to TRBJ1-5, with unresolved D. TRBV23-1 belongs to the ORF category, with a function that is uncertain. CDR3 length: 17 residues. With 1 base removed from V and 0 bases from J, the gap between germline ends came to 13 bases.